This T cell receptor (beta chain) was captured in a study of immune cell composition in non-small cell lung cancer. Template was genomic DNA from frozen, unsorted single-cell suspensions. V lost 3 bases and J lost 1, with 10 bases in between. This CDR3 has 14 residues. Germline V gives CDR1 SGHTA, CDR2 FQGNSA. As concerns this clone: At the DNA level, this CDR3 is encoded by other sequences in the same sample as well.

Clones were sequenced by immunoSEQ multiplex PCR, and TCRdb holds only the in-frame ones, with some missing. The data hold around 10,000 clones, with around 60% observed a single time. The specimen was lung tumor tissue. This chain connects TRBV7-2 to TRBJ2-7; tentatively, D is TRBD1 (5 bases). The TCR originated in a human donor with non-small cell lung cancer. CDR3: CASSFDRTSYEQYF. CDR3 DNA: TGTGCCAGCAGCTTCGACAGAACTTCCTACGAGCAGTACTTC.